This T cell receptor (beta chain) was found in a study of human T cells and chemical hapten exposure (dated by TCRdb to about 2021). A note on the overall study: For sensitization, 2% DPC in acetone was applied to a roughly 2 cm by roughly 2 cm area of upper inner arm skin. Throughout the study period of approximately 23 weeks, patients also received therapeutic DPC doses to the scalp every week. Patch testing was done on the upper back using Finn chambers containing 0.01% DPC, and results were scored after 6 days according to International Contact Dermatitis Research Group standards. Most of the patients in the cohort were female, and the cohort covered alopecia areata with under or over 50% scalp involvement, alopecia totalis and alopecia universalis. Libraries were pooled for sequencing, and variation in per-sample TCR yields was attributed mainly to small differences in library volumes within the pool. The study tracked peripheral blood TCR repertoire changes in vivo during primary and secondary sensitization to the hapten diphenylcyclopropenone (DPC) in alopecia patients. Blood samples were taken from patients before sensitization (week 0) and at 2, 6 and about 24 weeks after DPC sensitization. For TCR sequencing, blood came from twenty-nine alopecia patients at anywhere from one to four time points (pre-sensitization, 2, 6 and 24 weeks). The research as a whole found: After repeated subsampling, the strength of the expansion versus patch-test correlation and the threshold at which it became significant changed. Significantly more large CDR3 similarity clusters were formed by expanded TCRs than by pre-sensitization or healthy control sets, consistent with antigen-driven responses. Alopecia, a presumed autoimmune disease, was present in all patients, so the immune response of the patients might differ from that of healthy individuals. DPC sensitization did not change the number of TCRs with a frequency above 1 in 1000, and there was no evidence of changes in global repertoire structure. The number of PT1 expanded TCRs positively correlated with patch test score, significant at thresholds 8, 16 and 32 but not 4.

Taken with the paper, the label for time point translates to: patch test 3, about 24 weeks after DPC sensitization. The intended sense of this specimen's treatment or condition label: therapeutic diphenylcyclopropenone sensitization with weekly scalp DPC. Blood at each patch-test visit was drawn before the patch test was applied. Patients were considered eligible if aged 18 to 70, diagnosed with alopecia and deemed suitable for DPC therapy, and patients were excluded if pregnant. Unfractionated whole blood was collected in Tempus Blood RNA tubes, and total RNA was extracted from that blood. In this sample, this clonotype turned up a few times. Its antigen remains unidentified. It has no much larger one-base neighbor in the sample; base qualities were not kept. Libraries were prepared through RACE. The instrument was a NextSeq 500. Library preparation attached unique molecular identifiers to individual cDNA molecules for quantitative, reproducible TCR counting. For every blood RNA sample, sequencing covered both the TCR alpha and TCR beta chains. The authors' pipeline ran thus. The median number of TCRs per sample was roughly 100,000, ranging from about 20,000 to 700,000. V, J and CDR3 annotation of the TCR reads was carried out using the Decombinator software suite. For the PS versus PT1 abundance plots, all samples were subsampled to the same number of TCRs (28,000). TCRs were defined as expanded if absent before sensitization and observed at least eight times at the 2-week time point. The public sequencing data were trimmed at Q25 with fastp and processed into clonotypes with MiXCR by TCRdb, which kept only in-frame beta chains. Each record represents a unique CDR3 protein, reported with the most common genes and DNA among its rows. The V and J calls come from TCRdb's annotation, not from the publication. Within this sample are under 100,000 distinct CDR3 sequences, with 9.5% to 14% of them counted one time only. In total, the top ten clones hold under 4.5% of the sample.

The CDR3 contains 13 residues, cysteine and phenylalanine counted. Just CDR3 DNA is preserved here, 39 bases in frame from base 1. CDR1 and CDR2, per the germline V gene, are SNHLY and FYNNEI. Trimming costs V 6 bases and J 0 bases, and their ends lie 9 bases apart. The receptor was derived from a woman between 45 and 65 years old with alopecia areata. Some clones in this sample may be carry-over from other donors' samples. The sequences come from whole blood, collected in connection with sensitization to the hapten diphenylcyclopropenone (DPC). This receptor chain uses TRBV2 and TRBJ2-7; tentative D gene TRBD2, with 6 bases matching. The CDR3 region: CASRGTFSYEQYF. The sequenced DNA: TGTGCCAGCAGGGGGACTTTCTCCTACGAGCAGTACTTC.